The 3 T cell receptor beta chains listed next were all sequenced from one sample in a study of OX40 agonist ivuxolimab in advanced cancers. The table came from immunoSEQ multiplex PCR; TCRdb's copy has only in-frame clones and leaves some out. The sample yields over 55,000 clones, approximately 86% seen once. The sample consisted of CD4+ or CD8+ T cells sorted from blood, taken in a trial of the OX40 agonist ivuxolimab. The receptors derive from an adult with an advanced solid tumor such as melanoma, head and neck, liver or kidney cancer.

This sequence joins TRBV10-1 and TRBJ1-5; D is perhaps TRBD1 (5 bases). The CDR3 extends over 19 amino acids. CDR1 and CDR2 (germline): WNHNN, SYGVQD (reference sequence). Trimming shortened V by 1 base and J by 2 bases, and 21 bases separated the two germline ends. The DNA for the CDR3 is TGCGCCAGCAGTGAGTATGGGGCAGGTAGATCGTCTGGCAATCAGCCCCAGCATTTT. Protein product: CASSEYGAGRSSGNQPQHF.

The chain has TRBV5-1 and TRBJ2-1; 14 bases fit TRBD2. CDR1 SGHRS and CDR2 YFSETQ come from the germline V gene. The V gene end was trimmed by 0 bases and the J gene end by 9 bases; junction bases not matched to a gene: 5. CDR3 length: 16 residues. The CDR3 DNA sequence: TGCGCCAGCAGCTTGGGACTAGCGGGAGGGCTGGGTGAGCAGTTCTTC. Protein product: CASSLGLAGGLGEQFF. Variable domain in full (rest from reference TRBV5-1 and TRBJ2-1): KAGVTQTPRYLIKTRGQQVTLSCSPISGHRSVSWYQQTPGQGLQFLFEYFSETQRNKGNFPGRFSGRQFSNSRSEMNVSTLELGDSALYLCASSLGLAGGLGEQFFGPGTRLTVL.

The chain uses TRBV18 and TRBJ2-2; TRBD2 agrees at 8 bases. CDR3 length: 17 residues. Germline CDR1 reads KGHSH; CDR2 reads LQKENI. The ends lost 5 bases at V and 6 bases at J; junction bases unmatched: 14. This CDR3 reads CASSSSQSGSGPGELFF. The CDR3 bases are TGTGCCAGCTCATCAAGTCAAAGCGGGAGCGGCCCCGGGGAGCTGTTTTTT.